Detailed here is one T cell receptor (beta chain). The record originates from a study of blood T cell repertoires in COVID-19. Original analysis: The authors estimated nucleated cell counts from reference gene primer amplification. TCRdb's copy holds only in-frame clones and misses some; the assay was immunoSEQ multiplex PCR. V and J calls and clone size are copied from that table; D and trimming were computed from the DNA. The data contain around 400,000 clones, just over 90% of them singletons. Deletions cut 5 bases from V and 2 bases from J, with 15 bases between. The CDR3 runs to 15 residues. Germline V gene data show CDR1 as SNHLY and CDR2 as FYNNEI.

The specimen was PBMCs or T cells enriched from blood (not recorded which). The chain links TRBV2 to TRBJ1-1; tentative D call: TRBD1 (5 bases). The sequence derives from a woman in her forties who had been exposed to COVID-19. For the CDR3, the DNA is TGTGCCAGCAGTCAAACTTCAGGGATAAACACTGAAGCTTTCTTT. Its protein is CASSQTSGINTEAFF. The full variable domain, completed using reference TRBV2 and TRBJ1-1, is EPEVTQTPSHQVTQMGQEVILRCVPISNHLYFYWYRQILGQKVEFLVSFYNNEISEKSEIFDDQFSVERPDGSNFTLKIRSTKLEDSAMYFCASSQTSGINTEAFFGQGTRLTVV.